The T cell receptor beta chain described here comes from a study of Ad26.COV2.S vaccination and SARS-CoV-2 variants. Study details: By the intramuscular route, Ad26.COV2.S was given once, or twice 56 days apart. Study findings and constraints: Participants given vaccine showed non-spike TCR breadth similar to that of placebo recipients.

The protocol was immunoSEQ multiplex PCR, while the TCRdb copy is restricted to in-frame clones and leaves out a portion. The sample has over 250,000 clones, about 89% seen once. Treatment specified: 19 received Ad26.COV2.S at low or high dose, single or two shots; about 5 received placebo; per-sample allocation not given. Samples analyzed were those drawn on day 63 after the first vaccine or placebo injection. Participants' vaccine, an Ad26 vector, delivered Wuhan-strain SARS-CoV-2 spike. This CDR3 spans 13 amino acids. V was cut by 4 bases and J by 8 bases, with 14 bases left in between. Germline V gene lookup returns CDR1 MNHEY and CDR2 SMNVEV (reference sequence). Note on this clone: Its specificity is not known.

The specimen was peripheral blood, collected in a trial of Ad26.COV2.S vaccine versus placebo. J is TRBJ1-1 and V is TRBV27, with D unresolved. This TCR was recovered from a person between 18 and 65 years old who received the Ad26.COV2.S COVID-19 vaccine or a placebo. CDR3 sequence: CASSSYSVREAFF. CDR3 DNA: TGTGCCAGCAGTTCATACAGCGTTAGAGAAGCTTTCTTT.